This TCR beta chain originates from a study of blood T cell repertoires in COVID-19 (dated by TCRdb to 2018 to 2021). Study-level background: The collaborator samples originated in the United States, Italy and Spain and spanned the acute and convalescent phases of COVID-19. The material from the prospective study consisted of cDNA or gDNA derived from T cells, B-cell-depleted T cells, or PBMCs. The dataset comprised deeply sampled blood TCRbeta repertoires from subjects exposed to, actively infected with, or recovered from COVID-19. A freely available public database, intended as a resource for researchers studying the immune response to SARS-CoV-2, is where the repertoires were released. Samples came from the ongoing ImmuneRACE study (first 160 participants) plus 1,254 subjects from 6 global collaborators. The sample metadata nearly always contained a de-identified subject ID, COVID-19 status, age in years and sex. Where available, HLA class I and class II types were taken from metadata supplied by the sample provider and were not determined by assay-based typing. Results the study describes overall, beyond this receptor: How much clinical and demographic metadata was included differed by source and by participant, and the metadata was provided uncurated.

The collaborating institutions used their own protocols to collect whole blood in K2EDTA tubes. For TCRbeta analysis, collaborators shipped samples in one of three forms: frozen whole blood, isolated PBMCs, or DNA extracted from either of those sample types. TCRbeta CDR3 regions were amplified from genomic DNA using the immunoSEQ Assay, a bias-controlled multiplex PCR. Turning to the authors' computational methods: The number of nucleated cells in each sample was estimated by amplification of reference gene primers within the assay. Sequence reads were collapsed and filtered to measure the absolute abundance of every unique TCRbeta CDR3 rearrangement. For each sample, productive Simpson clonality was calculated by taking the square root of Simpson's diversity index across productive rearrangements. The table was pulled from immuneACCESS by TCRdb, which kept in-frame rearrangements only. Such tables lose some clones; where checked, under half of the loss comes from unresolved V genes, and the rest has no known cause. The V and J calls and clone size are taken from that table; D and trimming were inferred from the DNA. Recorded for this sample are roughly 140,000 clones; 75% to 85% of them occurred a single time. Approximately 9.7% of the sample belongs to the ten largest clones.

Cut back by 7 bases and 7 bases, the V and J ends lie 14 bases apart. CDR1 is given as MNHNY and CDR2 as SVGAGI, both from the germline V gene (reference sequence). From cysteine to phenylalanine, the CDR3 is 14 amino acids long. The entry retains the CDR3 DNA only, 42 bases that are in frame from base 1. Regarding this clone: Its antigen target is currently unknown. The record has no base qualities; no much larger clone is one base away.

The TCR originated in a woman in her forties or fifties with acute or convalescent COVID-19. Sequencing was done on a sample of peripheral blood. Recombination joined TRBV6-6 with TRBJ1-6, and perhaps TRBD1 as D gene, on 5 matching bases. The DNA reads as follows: TGTGCCAGCATCAGACAGATACTAAATTCACCCCTCCACTTT. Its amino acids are CASIRQILNSPLHF.